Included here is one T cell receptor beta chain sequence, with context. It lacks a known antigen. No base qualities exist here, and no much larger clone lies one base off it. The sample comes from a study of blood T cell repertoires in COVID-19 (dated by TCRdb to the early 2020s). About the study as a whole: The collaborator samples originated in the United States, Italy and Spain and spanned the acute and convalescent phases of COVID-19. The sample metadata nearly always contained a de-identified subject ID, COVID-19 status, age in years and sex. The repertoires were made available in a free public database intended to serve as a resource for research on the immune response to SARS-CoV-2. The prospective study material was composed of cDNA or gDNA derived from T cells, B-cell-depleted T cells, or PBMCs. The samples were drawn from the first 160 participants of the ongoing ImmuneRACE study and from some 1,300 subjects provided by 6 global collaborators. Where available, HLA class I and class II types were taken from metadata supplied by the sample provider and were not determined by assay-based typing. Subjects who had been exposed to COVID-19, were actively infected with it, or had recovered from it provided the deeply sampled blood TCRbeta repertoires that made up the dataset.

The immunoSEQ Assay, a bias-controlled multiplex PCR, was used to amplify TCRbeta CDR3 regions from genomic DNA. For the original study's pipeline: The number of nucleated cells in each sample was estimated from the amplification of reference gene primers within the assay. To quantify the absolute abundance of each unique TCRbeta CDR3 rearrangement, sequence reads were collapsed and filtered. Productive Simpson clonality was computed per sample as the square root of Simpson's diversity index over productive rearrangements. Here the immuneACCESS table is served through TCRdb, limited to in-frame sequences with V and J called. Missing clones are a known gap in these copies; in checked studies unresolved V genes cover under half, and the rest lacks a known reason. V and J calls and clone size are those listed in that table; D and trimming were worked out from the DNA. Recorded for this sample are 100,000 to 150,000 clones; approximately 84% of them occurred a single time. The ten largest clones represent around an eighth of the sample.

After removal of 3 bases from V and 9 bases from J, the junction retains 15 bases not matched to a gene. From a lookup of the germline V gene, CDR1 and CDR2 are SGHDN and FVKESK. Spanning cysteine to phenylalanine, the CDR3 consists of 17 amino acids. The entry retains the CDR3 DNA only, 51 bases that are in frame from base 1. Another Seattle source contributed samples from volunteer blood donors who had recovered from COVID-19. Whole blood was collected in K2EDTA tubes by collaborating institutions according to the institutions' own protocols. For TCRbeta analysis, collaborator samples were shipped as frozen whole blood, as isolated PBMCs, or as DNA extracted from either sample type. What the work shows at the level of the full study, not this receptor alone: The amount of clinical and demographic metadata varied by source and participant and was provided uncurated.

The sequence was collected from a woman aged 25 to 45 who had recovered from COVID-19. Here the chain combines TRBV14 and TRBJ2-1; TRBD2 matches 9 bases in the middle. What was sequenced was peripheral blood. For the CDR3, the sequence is CASSHYLAGGFVGEQFF. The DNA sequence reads TGTGCCAGCAGCCATTACTTGGCGGGGGGGTTCGTGGGTGAGCAGTTCTTC.